This TCR beta chain was profiled in a study of blood T cell repertoires in COVID-19. Sequencing was performed with immunoSEQ multiplex PCR; in TCRdb, only in-frame clones are kept and a portion is missing. Here the sample spans under 350,000 clones, roughly 85% being singletons. The sequenced sample was peripheral blood. This receptor was obtained from a woman between 70 and 85 years old with acute or convalescent COVID-19.

CDR3 nucleotide sequence: TGTGCCAGACGAGATATTTGGGGGGTGGGAAACACCATATATTTT. Encoded protein: CARRDIWGVGNTIYF. This chain links TRBV6-5 with TRBJ1-3; a possible D gene is TRBD1 (5 bases). Germline-derived CDR1 and CDR2 are MNHEY and SVGAGI. The CDR3 covers 15 residues. The V gene lost 9 bases and the J gene lost 4 bases, with 19 bases spanning the gap.